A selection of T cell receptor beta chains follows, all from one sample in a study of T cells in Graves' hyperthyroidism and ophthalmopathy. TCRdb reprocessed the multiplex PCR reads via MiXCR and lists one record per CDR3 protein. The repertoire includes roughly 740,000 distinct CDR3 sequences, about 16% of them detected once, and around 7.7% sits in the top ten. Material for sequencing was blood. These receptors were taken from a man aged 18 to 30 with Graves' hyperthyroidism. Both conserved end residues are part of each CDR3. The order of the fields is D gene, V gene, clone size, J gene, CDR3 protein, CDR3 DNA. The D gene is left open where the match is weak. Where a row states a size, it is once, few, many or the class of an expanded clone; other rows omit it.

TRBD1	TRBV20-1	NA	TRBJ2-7	CSARGDRGFDEQYF	TGCAGTGCTAGAGGGGACAGGGGATTCGACGAGCAGTACTTC
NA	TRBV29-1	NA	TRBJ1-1	CSVDERDAEAFF	TGCAGCGTTGATGAAAGGGATGCTGAAGCTTTCTTT
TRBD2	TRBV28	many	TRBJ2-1	CASSPRTSGSRLYNEQFF	TGTGCCAGCAGTCCCAGGACTAGCGGGAGTAGGCTCTACAATGAGCAGTTCTTC
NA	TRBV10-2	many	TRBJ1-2	CASSEGGKNYGYTF	TGCGCCAGCAGTGAGGGGGGTAAGAACTATGGCTACACCTTC
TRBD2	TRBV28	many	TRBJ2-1	CASSWTSHNEQFF	TGTGCCAGCAGTTGGACTAGCCACAATGAGCAGTTCTTC
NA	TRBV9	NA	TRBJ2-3	CASSVGLGDTQYF	TGTGCCAGCAGCGTAGGACTGGGGGATACGCAGTATTTT
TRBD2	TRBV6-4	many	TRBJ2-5	CASRGLAGGRETQYF	TGTGCCAGCAGGGGACTAGCGGGAGGACGGGAGACCCAGTACTTC
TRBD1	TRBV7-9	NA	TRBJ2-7	CAGSRDRIGEQYF	TGTGCCGGAAGTCGGGACAGGATTGGCGAGCAGTACTTC
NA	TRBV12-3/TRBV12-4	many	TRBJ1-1	CASSLTETNTEAFF	TGTGCCAGCAGTTTGACGGAGACGAACACTGAAGCTTTCTTT
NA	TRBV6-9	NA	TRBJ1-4	CASSSPTASGEKLFF	TGTGCCAGCAGTTCTCCGACAGCCTCGGGTGAAAAACTGTTTTTT
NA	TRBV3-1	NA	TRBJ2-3	CASSQEVSGKPRTDTQYF	TGTGCCAGCAGCCAAGAGGTGTCCGGGAAACCTCGCACAGATACGCAGTATTTT
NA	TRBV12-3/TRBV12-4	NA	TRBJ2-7	CASSFLGTATGGRSDEQYF	TGTGCCAGCAGTTTCCTCGGGACAGCCACTGGCGGGAGGTCCGACGAGCAGTACTTC
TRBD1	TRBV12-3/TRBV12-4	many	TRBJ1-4	CASSSPTGGASDEKLFF	TGTGCCAGCAGTTCTCCGACAGGGGGAGCTTCGGATGAAAAACTGTTTTTT
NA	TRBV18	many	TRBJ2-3	CASSTGSDSRFTDTQYF	TGTGCCAGCTCAACCGGGTCGGACTCCCGCTTCACAGATACGCAGTATTTT
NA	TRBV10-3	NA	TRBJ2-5	CAIRSDLQETQYF	TGTGCCATCAGGTCAGACCTACAAGAGACCCAGTACTTC
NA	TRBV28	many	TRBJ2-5	CASRPRVDETQYF	TGTGCCAGCAGACCCCGGGTTGATGAGACCCAGTACTTC
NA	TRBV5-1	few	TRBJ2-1	CASSLVEADEQFF	TGCGCCAGCAGCTTGGTGGAGGCGGATGAGCAGTTCTTC
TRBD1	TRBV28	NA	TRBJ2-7	CASRTTGEEEQYF	TGTGCCAGCAGGACGACAGGGGAGGAAGAGCAGTACTTC
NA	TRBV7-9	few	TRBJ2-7	CASSSALGLEQYF	TGTGCCAGCAGCTCAGCCTTGGGTTTGGAGCAGTACTTC
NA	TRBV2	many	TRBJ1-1	CASSEQNTEAFF	TGTGCCAGCAGTGAACAGAACACTGAAGCTTTCTTT
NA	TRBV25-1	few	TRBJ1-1	CASSDDTGFLNTEAFF	TGTGCCAGCAGTGATGATACGGGTTTTTTGAACACTGAAGCTTTCTTT
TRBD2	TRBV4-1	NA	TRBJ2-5	CASSLGALTSGRARETQYF	TGCGCCAGCAGCCTAGGCGCCCTGACTAGCGGGAGAGCGCGGGAGACCCAGTACTTC
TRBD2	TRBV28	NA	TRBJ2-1	CASSFRPGLAGTYNEQFF	TGTGCCAGCAGTTTTCGCCCGGGACTAGCGGGGACCTACAATGAGCAGTTCTTC
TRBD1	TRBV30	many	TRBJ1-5	CAWSFGTASNQPQHF	TGTGCCTGGAGCTTCGGGACAGCTAGCAATCAGCCCCAGCATTTT
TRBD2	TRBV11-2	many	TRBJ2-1	CASRPKGLAGLEQFF	TGTGCCAGCAGACCAAAAGGACTAGCGGGATTGGAGCAGTTCTTC
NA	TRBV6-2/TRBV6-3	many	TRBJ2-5	CASSFTDTLRTQYF	TGTGCCAGCAGTTTCACCGATACCCTCCGGACCCAGTACTTC
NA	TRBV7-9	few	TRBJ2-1	CASSWDSLKQFF	TGTGCCAGCAGCTGGGACTCCCTTAAGCAGTTCTTC
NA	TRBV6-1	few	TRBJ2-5	CASSDLGSKTQCF	TGTGCCAGCAGTGATTTAGGGTCGAAGACCCAGTGCTTC
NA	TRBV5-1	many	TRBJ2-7	CASSFGDVGYEQYF	TGCGCCAGCAGCTTTGGGGATGTGGGCTACGAGCAGTACTTC
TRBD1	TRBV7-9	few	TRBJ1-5	CASSLTQTGWHSNQPQHF	TGTGCCAGCAGCCTAACTCAGACAGGGTGGCATAGCAATCAGCCCCAGCATTTT
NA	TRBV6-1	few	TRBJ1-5	CASSVDNYSNQPQHF	TGTGCCAGCAGTGTAGACAACTATAGCAATCAGCCCCAGCATTTT
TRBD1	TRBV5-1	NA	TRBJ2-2	CASSFAAGGTGELFF	TGCGCCAGCAGCTTTGCGGCAGGGGGCACCGGGGAGCTGTTTTTT
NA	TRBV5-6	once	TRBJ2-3	CASSLPPGTTGTQYF	TGTGCCAGCAGCTTGCCGCCAGGGACCACAGGTACGCAGTATTTT
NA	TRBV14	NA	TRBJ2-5	CASSMWEEETQYF	TGTGCCAGCAGCATGTGGGAGGAGGAGACCCAGTACTTC
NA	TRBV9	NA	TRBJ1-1	CASSPGPMGTEAFF	TGTGCCAGCAGCCCGGGTCCCATGGGCACTGAAGCTTTCTTT
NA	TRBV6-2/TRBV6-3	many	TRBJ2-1	CPYTRKKGSYNEQFF	TGTCCCTATACCCGCAAGAAGGGCTCCTACAATGAGCAGTTCTTC
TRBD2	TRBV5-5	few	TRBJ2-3	CASTRTSGTDTQYF	TGTGCCAGCACTCGGACTAGCGGCACAGATACGCAGTATTTT
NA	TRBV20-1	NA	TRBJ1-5	CSARRGLNQPQHF	TGCAGTGCTAGACGAGGGCTCAATCAGCCCCAGCATTTT
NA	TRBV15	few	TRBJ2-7	CATSIRTGEQYF	TGTGCCACCAGCATTCGGACGGGCGAGCAGTACTTC
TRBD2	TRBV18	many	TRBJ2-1	CASSDSGVYNEQFF	TGTGCCAGCTCGGATAGCGGGGTGTACAATGAGCAGTTCTTC
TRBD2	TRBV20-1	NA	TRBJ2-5	CSATYPQRDFKKTQYF	TGCAGTGCTACCTATCCCCAGCGGGATTTCAAGAAGACCCAGTACTTC
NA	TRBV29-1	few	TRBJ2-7	CSVERAGHEQYF	TGCAGCGTTGAGAGGGCAGGACACGAGCAGTACTTC
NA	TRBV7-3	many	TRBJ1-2	CASSSLQGSDGYTF	TGTGCCAGCAGCTCCCTGCAGGGGTCGGATGGCTACACCTTC
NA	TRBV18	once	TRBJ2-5	CTSSPGETQYF	TGTACCAGCTCACCGGGGGAGACCCAGTACTTC
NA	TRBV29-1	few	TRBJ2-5	CSATILTKETQYF	TGCAGCGCCACCATACTAACGAAGGAGACCCAGTACTTC
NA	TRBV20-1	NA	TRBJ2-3	CTLGGGNTDTQYF	TGCACCCTTGGGGGCGGAAACACAGATACGCAGTATTTT
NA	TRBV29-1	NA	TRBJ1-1	CSVEQGSMNTEAFF	TGCAGCGTTGAACAGGGTTCCATGAACACTGAAGCTTTCTTT
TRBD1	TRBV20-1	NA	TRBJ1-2	CSARAQGDSNYGYTF	TGCAGTGCTAGGGCCCAGGGGGATTCTAACTATGGCTACACCTTC
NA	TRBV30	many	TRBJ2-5	CAWSPGREETQYF	TGTGCCTGGAGTCCCGGGAGAGAAGAGACCCAGTACTTC
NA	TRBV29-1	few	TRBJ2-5	CSVEFKGTLQETQYF	TGCAGCGTTGAGTTTAAGGGCACCTTACAAGAGACCCAGTACTTC
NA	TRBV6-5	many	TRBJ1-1	CASSYDYTLNTEAFF	TGTGCCAGCAGTTACGATTACACCCTGAACACTGAAGCTTTCTTT
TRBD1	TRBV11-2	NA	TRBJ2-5	CASKKGVGTAEETQYF	TGTGCCAGCAAAAAAGGCGTCGGGACAGCTGAAGAGACCCAGTACTTC
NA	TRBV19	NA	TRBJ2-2	CASSIQPAGELFF	TGTGCCAGTAGTATCCAGCCCGCCGGGGAGCTGTTTTTT